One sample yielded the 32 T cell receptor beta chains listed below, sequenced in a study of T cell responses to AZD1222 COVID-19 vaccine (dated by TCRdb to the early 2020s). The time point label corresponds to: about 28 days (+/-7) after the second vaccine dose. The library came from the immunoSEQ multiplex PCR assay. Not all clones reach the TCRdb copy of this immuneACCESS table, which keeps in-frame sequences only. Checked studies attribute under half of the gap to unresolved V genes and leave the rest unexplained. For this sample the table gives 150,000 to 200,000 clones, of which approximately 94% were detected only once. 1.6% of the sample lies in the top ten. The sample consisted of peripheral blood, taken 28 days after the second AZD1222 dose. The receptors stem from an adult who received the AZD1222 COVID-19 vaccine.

CDR3 loop: CATSKGAATNEKLFF. CDR3 DNA: TGTGCCACCAGCAAAGGGGCTGCAACTAATGAAAAACTGTTTTTT. The chain links TRBV15 to TRBJ1-4; possible D gene TRBD1, 5 bases. CDR3 length: 15 amino acids. Germline-derived CDR1 and CDR2 are LNHNV and YYDKDF (reference sequence). Between the trimmed V and J ends, which lost 4 bases and 0 bases, there was a span of 9 bases.

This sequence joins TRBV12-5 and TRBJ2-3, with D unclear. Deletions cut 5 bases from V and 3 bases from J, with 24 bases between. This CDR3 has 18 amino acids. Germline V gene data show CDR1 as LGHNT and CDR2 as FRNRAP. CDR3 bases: TGTGCTAGTGGTCTCATCCCCGATGGTAAGGGTAGGACAGATACGCAGTATTTT. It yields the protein CASGLIPDGKGRTDTQYF.

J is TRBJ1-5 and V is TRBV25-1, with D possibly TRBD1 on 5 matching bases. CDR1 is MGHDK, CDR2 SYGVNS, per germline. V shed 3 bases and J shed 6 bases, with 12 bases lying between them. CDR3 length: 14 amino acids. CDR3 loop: CASSDLGAGQPQHF. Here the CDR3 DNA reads TGTGCCAGCAGTGACCTCGGGGCTGGTCAGCCCCAGCATTTT.

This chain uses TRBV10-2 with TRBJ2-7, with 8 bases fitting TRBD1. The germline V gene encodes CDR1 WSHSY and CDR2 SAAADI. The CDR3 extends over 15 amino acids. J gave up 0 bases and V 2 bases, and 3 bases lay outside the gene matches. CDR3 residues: CASSEEDRGSYEQYF. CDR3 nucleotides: TGCGCCAGCAGTGAGGAAGACAGGGGCTCCTACGAGCAGTACTTC.

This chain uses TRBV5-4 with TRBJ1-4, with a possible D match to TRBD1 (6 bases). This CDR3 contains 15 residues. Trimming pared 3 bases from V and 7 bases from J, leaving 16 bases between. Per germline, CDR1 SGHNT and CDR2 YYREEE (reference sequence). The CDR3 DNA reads TGTGCCAGCAGCTCCGAATTCACAGGGCCTGAAAAACTGTTTTTT. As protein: CASSSEFTGPEKLFF.

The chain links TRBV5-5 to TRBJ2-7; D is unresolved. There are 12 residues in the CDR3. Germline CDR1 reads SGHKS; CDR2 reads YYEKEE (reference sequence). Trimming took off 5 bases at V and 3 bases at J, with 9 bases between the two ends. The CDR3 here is CASRQQDYEQYF. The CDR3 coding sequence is TGTGCCAGCAGGCAACAAGACTACGAGCAGTACTTC.

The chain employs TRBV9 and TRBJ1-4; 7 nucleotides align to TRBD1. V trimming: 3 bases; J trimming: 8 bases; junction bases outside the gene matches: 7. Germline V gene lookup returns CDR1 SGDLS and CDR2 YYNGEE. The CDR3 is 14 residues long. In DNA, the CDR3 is TGTGCCAGCAGCGGGGGACAGCCGGGGGAAAAACTGTTTTTT. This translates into CASSGGQPGEKLFF.

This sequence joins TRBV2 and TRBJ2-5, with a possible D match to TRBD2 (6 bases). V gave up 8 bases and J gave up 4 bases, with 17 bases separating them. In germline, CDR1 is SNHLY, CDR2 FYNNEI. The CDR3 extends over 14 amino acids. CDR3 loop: CASFGRGAVETQYF. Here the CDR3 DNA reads TGTGCCAGCTTCGGGAGAGGAGCGGTAGAGACCCAGTACTTC.

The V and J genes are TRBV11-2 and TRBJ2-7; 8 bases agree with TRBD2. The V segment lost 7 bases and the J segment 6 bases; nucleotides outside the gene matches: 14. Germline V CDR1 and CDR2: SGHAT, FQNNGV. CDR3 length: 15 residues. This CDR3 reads CASKIAPGGPGEQYF. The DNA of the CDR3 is TGTGCCAGCAAGATCGCACCGGGAGGGCCGGGCGAGCAGTACTTC. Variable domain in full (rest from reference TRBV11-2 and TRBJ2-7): EAGVAQSPRYKIIEKRQSVAFWCNPISGHATLYWYQQILGQGPKLLIQFQNNGVVDDSQLPKDRFSAERLKGVDSTLKIQPAKLEDSAVYLCASKIAPGGPGEQYFGPGTRLTVT.

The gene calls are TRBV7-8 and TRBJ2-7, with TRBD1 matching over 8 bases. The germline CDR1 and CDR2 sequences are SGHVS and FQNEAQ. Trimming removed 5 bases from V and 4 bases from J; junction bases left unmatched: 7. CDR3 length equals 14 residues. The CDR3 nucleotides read TGTGCCAGCAGCGGCAGGGGGCAAAGATACGAGCAGTACTTC. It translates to CASSGRGQRYEQYF. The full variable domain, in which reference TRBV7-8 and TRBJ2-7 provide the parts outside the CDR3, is GAGVSQSPRYKVAKRGQDVALRCDPISGHVSLFWYQQALGQGPEFLTYFQNEAQLDKSGLPSDRFFAERPEGSVSTLKIQRTQQEDSAVYLCASSGRGQRYEQYFGPGTRLTVT.

The CDR3 sequence is CASSQDIGRGKLDEQFF. CDR3 sequence (DNA): TGCGCCAGCAGCCAAGATATCGGCAGGGGGAAATTGGATGAGCAGTTCTTC. This chain uses TRBV4-3 with TRBJ2-1; 7 nucleotides agree with TRBD1. The CDR3 runs to 17 residues. Per germline, CDR1 LGHNA and CDR2 YSLEER. V was clipped by 0 bases and J by 8 bases; unmatched bases: 13.

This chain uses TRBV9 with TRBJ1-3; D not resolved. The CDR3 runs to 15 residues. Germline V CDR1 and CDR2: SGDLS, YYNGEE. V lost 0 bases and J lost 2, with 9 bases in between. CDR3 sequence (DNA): TGTGCCAGCAGCGTAGCGGGCCTCCCTGGAAACACCATATATTTT. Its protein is CASSVAGLPGNTIYF.

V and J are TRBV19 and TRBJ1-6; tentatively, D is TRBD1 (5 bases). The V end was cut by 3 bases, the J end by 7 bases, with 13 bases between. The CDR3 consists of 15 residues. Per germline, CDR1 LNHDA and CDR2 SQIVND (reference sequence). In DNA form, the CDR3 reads TGTGCCAGTAGTATTTACTCAGGGCAAAATTCACCCCTCCACTTT. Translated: CASSIYSGQNSPLHF.

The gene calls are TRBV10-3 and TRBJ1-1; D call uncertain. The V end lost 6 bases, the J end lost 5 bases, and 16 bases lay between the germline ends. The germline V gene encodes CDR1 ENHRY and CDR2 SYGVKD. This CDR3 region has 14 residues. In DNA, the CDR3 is TGTGCCATCAGGTTCCCGGGCGCGGGGACTGAAGCTTTCTTT. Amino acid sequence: CAIRFPGAGTEAFF.

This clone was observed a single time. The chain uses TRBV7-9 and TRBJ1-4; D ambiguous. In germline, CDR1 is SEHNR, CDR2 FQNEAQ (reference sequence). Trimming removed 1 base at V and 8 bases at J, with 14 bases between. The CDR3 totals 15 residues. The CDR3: CASSLGDVIAEKLFF. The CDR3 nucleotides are TGTGCCAGCAGCTTAGGGGATGTAATTGCCGAAAAACTGTTTTTT. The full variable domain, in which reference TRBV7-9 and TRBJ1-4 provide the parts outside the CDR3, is DTGVSQNPRHKITKRGQNVTFRCDPISEHNRLYWYRQTLGQGPEFLTYFQNEAQLEKSRLLSDRFSAERPKGSFSTLEIQRTEQGDSAMYLCASSLGDVIAEKLFFGSGTQLSVL.

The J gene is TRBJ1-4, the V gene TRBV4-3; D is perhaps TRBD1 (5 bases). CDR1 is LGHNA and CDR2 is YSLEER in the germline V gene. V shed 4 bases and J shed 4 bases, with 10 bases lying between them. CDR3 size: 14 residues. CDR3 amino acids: CASSLGHFNEKLFF. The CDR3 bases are TGCGCCAGCAGCCTCGGACATTTTAATGAAAAACTGTTTTTT.

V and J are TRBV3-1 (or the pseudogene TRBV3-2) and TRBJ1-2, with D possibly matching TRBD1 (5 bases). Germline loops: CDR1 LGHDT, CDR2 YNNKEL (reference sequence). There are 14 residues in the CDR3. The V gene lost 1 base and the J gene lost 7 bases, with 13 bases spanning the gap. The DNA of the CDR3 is TGTGCCAGCAGCCAAGTAGGGCAGGGAGGTGGCTACACCTTC. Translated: CASSQVGQGGGYTF.

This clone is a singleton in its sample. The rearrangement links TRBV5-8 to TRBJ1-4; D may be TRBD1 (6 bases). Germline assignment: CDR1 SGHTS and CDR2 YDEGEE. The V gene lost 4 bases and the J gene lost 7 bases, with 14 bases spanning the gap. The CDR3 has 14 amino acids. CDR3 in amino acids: CASSGGGQSEKLFF. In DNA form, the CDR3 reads TGTGCCAGCAGCGGTGGGGGGCAGAGTGAAAAACTGTTTTTT.

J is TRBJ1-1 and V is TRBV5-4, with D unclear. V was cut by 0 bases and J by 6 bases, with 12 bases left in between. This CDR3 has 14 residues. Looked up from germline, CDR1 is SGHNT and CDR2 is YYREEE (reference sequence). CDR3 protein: CASSLEEGSAEAFF. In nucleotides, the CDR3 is TGTGCCAGCAGCTTGGAAGAAGGGTCGGCTGAAGCTTTCTTT.

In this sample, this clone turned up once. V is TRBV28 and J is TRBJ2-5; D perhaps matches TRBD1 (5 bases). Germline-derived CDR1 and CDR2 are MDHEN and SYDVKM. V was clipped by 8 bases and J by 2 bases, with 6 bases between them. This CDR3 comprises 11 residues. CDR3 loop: CASQGQETQYF. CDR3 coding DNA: TGTGCCAGCCAGGGACAAGAGACCCAGTACTTC.

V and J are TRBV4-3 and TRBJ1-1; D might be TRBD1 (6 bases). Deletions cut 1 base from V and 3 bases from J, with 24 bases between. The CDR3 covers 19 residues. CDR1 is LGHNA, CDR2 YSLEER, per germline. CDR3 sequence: CASSQVGINKQGRYTEAFF. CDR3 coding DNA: TGCGCCAGCAGCCAAGTCGGGATTAATAAACAGGGAAGATACACTGAAGCTTTCTTT.

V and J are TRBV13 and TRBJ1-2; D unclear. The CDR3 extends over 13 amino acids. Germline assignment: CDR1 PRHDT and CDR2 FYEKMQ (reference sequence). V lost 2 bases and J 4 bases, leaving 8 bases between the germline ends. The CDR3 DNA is TGTGCCAGCAGCTTAAGGTCGCCCTATGGCTACACCTTC. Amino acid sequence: CASSLRSPYGYTF.

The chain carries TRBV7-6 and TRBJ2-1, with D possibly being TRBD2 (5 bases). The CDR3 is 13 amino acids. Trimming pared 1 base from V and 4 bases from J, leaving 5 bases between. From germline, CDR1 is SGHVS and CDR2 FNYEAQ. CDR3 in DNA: TGTGCCAGCAGCTTAGAGCGGTACAATGAGCAGTTCTTC. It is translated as CASSLERYNEQFF.

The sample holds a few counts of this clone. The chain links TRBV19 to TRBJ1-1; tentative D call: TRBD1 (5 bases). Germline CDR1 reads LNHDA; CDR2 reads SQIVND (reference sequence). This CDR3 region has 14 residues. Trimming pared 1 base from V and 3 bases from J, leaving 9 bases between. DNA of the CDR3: TGTGCCAGTAGTATAGGGGACGCGGACACTGAAGCTTTCTTT. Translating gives CASSIGDADTEAFF.

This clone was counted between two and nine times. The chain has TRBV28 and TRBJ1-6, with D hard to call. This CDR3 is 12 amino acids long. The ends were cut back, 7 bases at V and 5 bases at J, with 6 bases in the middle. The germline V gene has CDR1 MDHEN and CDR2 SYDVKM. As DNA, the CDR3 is TGTGCCAGCAACTTGAATAATTCACCCCTCCACTTT. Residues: CASNLNNSPLHF. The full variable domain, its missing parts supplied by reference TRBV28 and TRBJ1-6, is DVKVTQSSRYLVKRTGEKVFLECVQDMDHENMFWYRQDPGLGLRLIYFSYDVKMKEKGDIPEGYSVSREKKERFSLILESASTNQTSMYLCASNLNNSPLHFGNGTRLTVT.

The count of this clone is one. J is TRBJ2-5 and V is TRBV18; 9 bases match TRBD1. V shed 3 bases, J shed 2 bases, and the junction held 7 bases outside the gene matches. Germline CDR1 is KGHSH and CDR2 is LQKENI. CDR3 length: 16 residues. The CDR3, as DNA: TGTGCCAGCTCACCCTCCGGGACAGGGTTGCAAGAGACCCAGTACTTC. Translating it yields CASSPSGTGLQETQYF.

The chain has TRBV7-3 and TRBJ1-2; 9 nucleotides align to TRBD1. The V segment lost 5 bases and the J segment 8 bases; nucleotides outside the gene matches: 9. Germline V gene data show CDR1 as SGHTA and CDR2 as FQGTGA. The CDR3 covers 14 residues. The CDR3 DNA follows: TGTGCCAGCAGCCTCTCCGTGGACAGGGGAGGCTACACCTTC. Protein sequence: CASSLSVDRGGYTF.

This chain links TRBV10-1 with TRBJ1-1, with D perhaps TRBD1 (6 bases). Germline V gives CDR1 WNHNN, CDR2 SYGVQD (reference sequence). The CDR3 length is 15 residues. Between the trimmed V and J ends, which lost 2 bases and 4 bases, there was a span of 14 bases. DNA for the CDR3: TGCGCCAGCAGTGAGCGGGCAGGGGTGGTCACTGAAGCTTTCTTT. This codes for CASSERAGVVTEAFF.

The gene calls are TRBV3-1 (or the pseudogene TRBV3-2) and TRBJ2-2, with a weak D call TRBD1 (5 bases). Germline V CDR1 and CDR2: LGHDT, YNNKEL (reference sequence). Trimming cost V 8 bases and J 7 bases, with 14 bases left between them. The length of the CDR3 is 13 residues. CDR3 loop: CASLLGRYGELFF. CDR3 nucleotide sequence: TGTGCCAGCTTGCTGGGGCGTTACGGGGAGCTGTTTTTT.

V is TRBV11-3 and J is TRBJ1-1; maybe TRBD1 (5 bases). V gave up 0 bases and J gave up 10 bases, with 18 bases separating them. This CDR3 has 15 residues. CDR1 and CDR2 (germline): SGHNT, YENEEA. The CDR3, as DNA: TGTGCCAGCAGCTTAGATCCAAAGGGGAGGGACGCAGCTTTCTTT. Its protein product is CASSLDPKGRDAAFF. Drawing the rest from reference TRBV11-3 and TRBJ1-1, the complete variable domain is EAGVVQSPRYKIIEKKQPVAFWCNPISGHNTLYWYLQNLGQGPELLIRYENEEAVDDSQLPKDRFSAERLKGVDSTLKIQPAELGDSAVYLCASSLDPKGRDAAFFGQGTRLTVV.

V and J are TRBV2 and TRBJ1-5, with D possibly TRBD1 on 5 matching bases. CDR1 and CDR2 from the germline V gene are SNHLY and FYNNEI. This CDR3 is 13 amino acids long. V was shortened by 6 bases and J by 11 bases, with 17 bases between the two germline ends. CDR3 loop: CASRGDGREAQHF. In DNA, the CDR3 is TGTGCCAGCAGAGGGGACGGTAGGGAGGCCCAGCATTTT.

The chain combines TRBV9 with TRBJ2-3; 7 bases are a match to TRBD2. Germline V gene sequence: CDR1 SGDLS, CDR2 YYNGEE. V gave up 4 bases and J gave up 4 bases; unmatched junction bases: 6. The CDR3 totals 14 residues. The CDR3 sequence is CASSLRGDSDTQYF. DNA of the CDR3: TGTGCCAGCAGCCTACGGGGGGACTCAGATACGCAGTATTTT.